This T cell receptor (beta chain) was sequenced during a study of coeliac disease. TCRdb's copy holds only in-frame clones and misses some; the assay was immunoSEQ multiplex PCR. Of over 4,000 clones in the sample, approximately 60% were seen once. The CDR3 totals 15 residues. Germline values: CDR1 ENHRY, CDR2 SYGVKD. Trimming cost V 8 bases and J 1 base, with 17 bases left between them. General study points: Intraepithelial and lamina propria fractions were not highly pure. Few TRB amino acid sequences were shared between samples; most were unique.

This clone has a handful of counts. Its antigen is undetermined. The genes are TRBV10-3 and TRBJ1-1; D not certain. The TCR comes from a young woman with active celiac disease. The sequenced sample was intraepithelial lymphocytes from the gut. The CDR3 region has the DNA TGTGCCATCGGACTCCCCGGTAGCCCGAACACTGAAGCTTTCTTT. Its translation is CAIGLPGSPNTEAFF.